This TCR beta chain was profiled in a study of blood T cell repertoires in COVID-19 (dated by TCRdb to 2018 to 2021). Regarding the complete study: The collaborator samples originated in the United States, Italy and Spain and spanned the acute and convalescent phases of COVID-19. The material from the prospective study consisted of cDNA or gDNA derived from T cells, B-cell-depleted T cells, or PBMCs. Deeply sampled blood TCRbeta repertoires from subjects exposed to, actively infected with, or recovered from COVID-19 were included in the dataset. The repertoires were released in a freely available public database intended as a resource for research on the immune response to SARS-CoV-2. The samples were drawn from two sources: the first 160 participants of the ongoing ImmuneRACE study, and 1,000 to 1,500 subjects contributed by 6 global collaborators. The sample metadata nearly always contained a de-identified subject ID, COVID-19 status, age in years and sex. Where available, HLA class I and class II types were taken from metadata supplied by the sample provider and were not determined by assay-based typing.

What the authors observed across the whole study: The amount of clinical and demographic metadata varied by source and participant and was provided uncurated.

The immunoSEQ Assay, a bias-controlled multiplex PCR, was used to amplify TCRbeta CDR3 regions from genomic DNA. The paper's data handling went like this. The number of nucleated cells in each sample was estimated from the amplification of reference gene primers within the assay. To quantify the absolute abundance of each unique TCRbeta CDR3 rearrangement, sequence reads were collapsed and filtered. For each sample, productive Simpson clonality was calculated as the square root of Simpson's diversity index across productive rearrangements. In its TCRdb copy, this immuneACCESS table keeps in-frame sequences only and misses some clones. Where compared with another copy, unresolved V genes explain less than half of these, and the others have no known cause. Clone size and the V and J calls come from that table; the DNA yielded D and trimming. Here the sample has roughly 65,000 clones; 90% to 95% occur a single time. About 3.1% of the sample is in the top ten clones.

This clone was detected once. Its antigen target is currently unknown. Per-base quality was not reported, and no clone a single base away is much larger than it. Measured from the cysteine to the phenylalanine, the CDR3 is 13 residues long. Of the read, only the CDR3 DNA is kept; its 39 bases are in frame from base 1. The junction carries 11 bases between V and J, which are trimmed by 6 bases and 2 bases respectively. Looking up the germline V gene yields CDR1 MDHEN and CDR2 SYDVKM. Collaborating institutions collected whole blood in K2EDTA tubes following their own protocols. For TCRbeta analysis, collaborators shipped samples as frozen whole blood, isolated PBMCs, or DNA extracted from either of those sample types.

Sequenced material: peripheral blood. The chain couples TRBV28 to TRBJ2-7; possibly the D gene is TRBD1, per 6 matching bases. This receptor was obtained from a man in his sixties or seventies with active COVID-19. CDR3 loop: CASRLTGPYEQYF. The DNA is as follows: TGTGCCAGCAGATTGACAGGTCCCTACGAGCAGTACTTC.